This T cell receptor (beta chain) comes out of a study of cytomegalovirus exposure and HLA in healthy donors. Study outcomes and limitations: As a later analysis showed, a missense DCLRE1C variant was linked to trimming of TCR beta V- and J-genes. As confirmed in vitro, a few CMV-associated chains were specific for CMV antigens.

Vbeta (60) and Jbeta (13) primers were used in the PCR. Only in-frame clones appear in the TCRdb table, and some are missing; sequencing was by immunoSEQ multiplex PCR. The data hold 200,000 to 250,000 clones, with over 75% observed a single time. The J segment lost 3 bases and the V segment lost 7 bases, leaving 9 bases of the junction unmatched. Germline lookup yields CDR1 MNHEY and CDR2 SVGAGI. The CDR3 contains 15 residues. This clone came up once. Antigen: not known. This chain links TRBV6-5 with TRBJ2-7; 10 bases are shared with TRBD1. The sequenced sample consisted of PBMCs. The receptor was derived from a young man in good health and CMV-seronegative. For the CDR3, the DNA is TGTGCCAGCACGACAGGGGGCAATACTATCTACGAGCAGTACTTC. The encoded protein is CASTTGGNTIYEQYF.